Each of the 9 T cell receptor beta chains below was sequenced from the same sample in a study of cytomegalovirus exposure and HLA in healthy donors. Vbeta (60) and Jbeta (13) primers were used in the PCR. Libraries were prepared by immunoSEQ multiplex PCR; TCRdb keeps only in-frame clonotypes and omits some of them. The sample records roughly 150,000 clones, approximately 80% being singletons. The sequenced sample consisted of PBMCs. These receptor sequences come from a male donor in good health and CMV-seronegative.

The genes are TRBV2 and TRBJ2-7, with 10 nucleotides matching TRBD2. Germline loops: CDR1 SNHLY, CDR2 FYNNEI. The CDR3 runs 15 residues. Trimming cost V 7 bases and J 0 bases; bases outside gene matches: 6. DNA for the CDR3: TGTGCCAGCACCAGCGGGGGGGCCACCTCCTACGAGCAGTACTTC. This encodes CASTSGGATSYEQYF.

The gene calls are TRBV28 and TRBJ2-7; D gene ambiguous. The V end lost 5 bases, the J end lost 5 bases, and 13 bases lay between the germline ends. The CDR3 loop spans 13 amino acids. Germline CDR1 and CDR2: MDHEN and SYDVKM. CDR3 nucleotide sequence: TGTGCCAGCAGTCCCCCGGTTTCCAACGAGCAGTACTTC. Amino acids: CASSPPVSNEQYF.

On this clone itself: This sample also contains other DNA sequences that code for the same CDR3. The chain is built from TRBV29-1 and TRBJ2-1; TRBD2 matches at 9 bases. This CDR3 is 12 amino acids long. The V gene end was trimmed by 3 bases and the J gene end by 9 bases; junction bases not matched to a gene: 3. Germline values: CDR1 SQVTM, CDR2 ANQGSEA. The CDR3 nucleotides read TGCAGCGTTGAGGCTAGCGGGGTTGAGCAGTTCTTC. Protein: CSVEASGVEQFF.

V usage is TRBV9 and J usage is TRBJ2-3; D not certain. The CDR3 covers 17 residues. Germline-derived CDR1 and CDR2 are SGDLS and YYNGEE. V was pared by 3 bases and J by 0 bases, with 17 bases between. CDR3 bases: TGTGCCAGCAGCGGGGCTGTTCGGCCCCCTAGCACAGATACGCAGTATTTT. Encoded protein: CASSGAVRPPSTDTQYF.

This clone appeared a single time. The genes are TRBV6-1 and TRBJ1-5, with 10 bases matching TRBD1. Per the germline V gene, CDR1 is MNHNS and CDR2 is SASEGT. This CDR3 has 15 amino acids. V lost 5 bases to trimming and J lost 6 bases; unmatched junction nucleotides: 7. The CDR3 DNA sequence: TGTGCCAGCAGTCGTGTGGGACAGGGGACTCAGCCCCAGCATTTT. Residues: CASSRVGQGTQPQHF.

This clone was observed once. This CDR3 reads CATSRVTGGLNEKLFF. Here the CDR3 DNA reads TGTGCCACCAGCAGAGTCACAGGGGGGTTGAATGAAAAACTGTTTTTT. This chain uses TRBV15 with TRBJ1-4; 8 nucleotides align to TRBD1. Per germline, CDR1 LNHNV and CDR2 YYDKDF (reference sequence). This CDR3 is built from 16 residues. J gave up 5 bases and V 1 base, and 6 bases lay outside the gene matches.

This rearrangement joins TRBV19 to TRBJ2-3; 8 bases are a match to TRBD2. V lost 5 bases to trimming and J lost 1 base; unmatched junction nucleotides: 5. The CDR3 is made up of 15 amino acids. Germline V CDR1 and CDR2: LNHDA, SQIVND (reference sequence). CDR3 in amino acids: CASSQRTSRTDTQYF. The CDR3 DNA follows: TGTGCCAGTAGTCAGCGGACTAGCCGCACAGATACGCAGTATTTT.

The gene calls are TRBV5-6 and TRBJ2-3; 8 positions agree with TRBD1. Germline lookup yields CDR1 SGHDT and CDR2 YYEEEE. V shed 2 bases, J shed 4 bases, and the junction held 3 bases outside the gene matches. CDR3 length: 14 amino acids. This CDR3 reads CASSFRGRADTQYF. DNA for the CDR3: TGTGCCAGCAGCTTCAGGGGGCGCGCAGATACGCAGTATTTT.

This CDR3 reads CSASGQSEAFF. CDR3 DNA: TGCAGTGCTAGTGGGCAGTCTGAAGCTTTCTTT. The V and J genes are TRBV20-1 and TRBJ1-1; D unclear. Deletions cut 3 bases from V and 6 bases from J, with 8 bases between. The germline V gene encodes CDR1 DFQATT and CDR2 SNEGSKA (reference sequence). This CDR3 is built from 11 residues.